This T cell receptor beta chain was captured by sequencing in a study of CD8+CD57+ T cells in acquired aplastic anemia. About the study: Sorted CD4+ and CD8+ cell DNA averaged about 3 ug.

The J segment lost 5 bases and the V segment lost 6 bases, leaving 11 bases of the junction unmatched. Looked up from germline, CDR1 is WNHNN and CDR2 is SYGVQD (reference sequence). This CDR3 is built from 16 residues. The TCR beta profiling, which covered VDJ combination and CDR3 sequence, was carried out using genomic DNA as the template. TCRdb independently ran MiXCR on the reads; one entry per CDR3 protein. Here the sample spans about 150,000 distinct CDR3 sequences, over 50% being singletons. About this clonotype: Its target is not known.

General study results and limits: Overlapping CD8+ CDR3 repertoires of patients and controls contained twenty-nine shared sequences.

Previously, flow cytometry had revealed CD8+CD57+ cell expansion in the patients chosen for sequencing. There were no patients without severe acquired aplastic anemia. The source is a human donor with aplastic anemia. This chain uses TRBV10-1 with TRBJ2-1; TRBD2 matches 9 bases. The sequencing sample was made of sorted CD4+, CD8+, or CD8+CD57+ T cells (not recorded which) from PBMCs. CDR3 in DNA: TGCGCCAGCAGATATTCAGGGCGGGGGGGTGACAATGAGCAGTTCTTC. Translation gives CASRYSGRGGDNEQFF.